This T cell receptor beta chain was recorded in a study of a mutant IDH1 vaccine in newly diagnosed glioma (dated by TCRdb to the early 2020s). As for the study more broadly: Across visits V03 through V10, patients got a total of eight vaccinations, given in weeks 1, 3, 5, 7, 11, 15, 19 and 23. Prior to enrollment, patients had been given standard therapy consisting of radiotherapy alone, temozolomide alone, or radiochemotherapy with temozolomide, with the combination given to most patients. Peripheral blood samples were drawn at six visits, namely V03 (baseline), V05, V07, V10, V12 and V13. For exploratory analyses, approximately 23 treated patients had longitudinal TCRB deep sequencing done wherever samples were available. Of the approximately 30 treated patients, about 60% were male and approximately 40% were female, and the mean age was 40.4 years. Vaccination started 4-6 weeks after radiotherapy alone, or was given together with temozolomide cycles in the groups whose treatment included chemotherapy. What the authors observed across the whole study: Immune responses induced by the vaccine were seen in more than 85% of patients across multiple MHC alleles. Selection of PBMC samples for TCRB deep sequencing was based on availability. Pseudoprogression appeared unrelated to alterations in the top peripheral T cell clonotypes detected by TCRB sequencing. It was noted by the authors that analyses of patient blood samples could not be reproduced owing to sample limitations.

V lost 3 bases and J lost 7 bases, and the count of bases not matched to a germline gene is 8. The CDR3 measures 15 amino acids from cysteine to phenylalanine. Just the 45-base CDR3 DNA is kept, in frame starting at base 1. CDR1 is given as SNHLY and CDR2 as FYNNEI, both from the germline V gene. Concerning this clone: No antigen is known for it. Within one base of it there is no much larger clone, and no base qualities were kept.

In the paper's terms, the time point label means: week 23, last vaccination. A 20-mer mutant IDH1 peptide at 300 micrograms in Montanide made up each vaccine dose, which was injected subcutaneously together with topical imiquimod. Newly diagnosed WHO grade 3 or 4 IDH1-mutant astrocytomas showing loss of nuclear ATRX were present in the donors. The samples were drawn from NOA16, a multicentre, single-arm, open-label phase I trial in Germany that tested a mutant IDH1 peptide vaccine in humans for the first time. Genomic DNA for TCRB sequencing was extracted from EDTA blood using the DNeasy Blood and Tissue Kit. Library preparation was by the immunoSEQ multiplex PCR assay. Rearranged TCR beta chain sequences were amplified using the hsTCRB Kit according to the manufacturer's protocol. TCRB libraries were sequenced on an Illumina MiSeq. Processing in the source paper ran as follows. The proprietary platform of the kit vendor was used for demultiplexing, trimming and gene mapping. In TCRdb, the immuneACCESS table is reduced to in-frame sequences with V and J assigned. These tables do not hold every clone; where another copy was compared, an unresolved V gene accounts for under half, and the others remain unexplained. For V, J and clone size, that table is used; D and trimming come from the DNA. The sample profile shows 82,000 or so clones; over 75% of them were found once. The biggest ten clones account for 2% to 2.5% of the sample.

The sequences come from PBMCs, collected from a glioma patient whose treatment included an IDH1 peptide vaccine. The receptor was isolated from a young man with glioma. Some clones in this sample may be carry-over from other donors' samples. The chain uses TRBV2 and TRBJ2-3; the junction holds 9 bases that match TRBD1. The CDR3 is CASSETGQGWNTQYF. The nucleotide sequence reads as follows: TGTGCCAGCAGTGAGACGGGACAGGGCTGGAATACGCAGTATTTT.